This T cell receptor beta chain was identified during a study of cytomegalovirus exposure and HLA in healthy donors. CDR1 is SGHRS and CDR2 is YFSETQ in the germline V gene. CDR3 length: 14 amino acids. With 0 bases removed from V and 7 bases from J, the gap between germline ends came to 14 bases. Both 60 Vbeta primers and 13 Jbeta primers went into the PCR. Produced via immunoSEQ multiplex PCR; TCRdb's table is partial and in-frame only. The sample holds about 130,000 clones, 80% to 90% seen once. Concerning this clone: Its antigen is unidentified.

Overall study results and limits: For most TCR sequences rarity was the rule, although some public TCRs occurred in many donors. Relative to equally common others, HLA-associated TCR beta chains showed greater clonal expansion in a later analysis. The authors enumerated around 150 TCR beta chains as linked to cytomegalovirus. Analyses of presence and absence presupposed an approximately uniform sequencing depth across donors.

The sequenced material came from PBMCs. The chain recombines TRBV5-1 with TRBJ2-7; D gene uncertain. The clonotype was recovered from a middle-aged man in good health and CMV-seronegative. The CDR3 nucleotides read TGCGCCAGCAGCTTGGTTTTTCCCCCCCGGGAGCAGTACTTC. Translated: CASSLVFPPREQYF.